This TCR beta chain was recovered during a study of identical twins. This clonotype was found a few times. TCRdb analysed the 5' RACE reads with MiXCR anew, one entry per CDR3 protein. The data show roughly 690,000 distinct CDR3 sequences, around 21% seen once. The V gene's germline CDR1 is ENHRY and CDR2 SYGVKD. The V gene lost 10 bases and the J gene lost 1 base, with 5 bases spanning the gap. The CDR3 consists of 12 residues. These same records also appear under a second study, on T cells expressing NK-cell markers.

This receptor was identified in a woman between 18 and 29 years old in good health. What was sequenced was PBMCs. This sequence joins TRBV10-3 and TRBJ2-6; no clear D. In DNA, the CDR3 is TGTGCCACCACGTCTGGGGCCAACGTCCTGACTTTC. This sequence encodes CATTSGANVLTF.